This TCR beta chain was identified during a study of OX40 agonist ivuxolimab in advanced cancers. Study-level background: Patients in the trial were receiving intravenous ivuxolimab every 2 weeks, at doses of 0.01 to 10 mg/kg. Eligibility rules accepted prior anti-PD-1, anti-PD-L1 or anti-CTLA-4 therapy, and over 30% had some.

Overall study findings and caveats: Undetermined was the antigen specificity of the expanded peripheral T cells.

Judged by abundance, this clone is medium-sized. Its matching antigen is unknown. TCRdb's copy holds only in-frame clones and misses some; the assay was immunoSEQ multiplex PCR. The sample lists around 46,000 clones, roughly 90% occurring once. The CDR3 has 15 residues. The J segment lost 2 bases and the V segment lost 3 bases, leaving 8 bases of the junction unmatched. Germline V gene lookup returns CDR1 SGHDT and CDR2 YYEEEE. Patients were excluded for autoimmune disease history or systemic immunosuppression. The source material was CD4+ or CD8+ T cells sorted from blood, sampled in a trial of the OX40 agonist ivuxolimab. The V and J genes are TRBV5-6 and TRBJ2-7; 7 bases are a match to TRBD1. This clonotype was sampled from an adult with an advanced solid tumor such as melanoma, head and neck, liver or kidney cancer. CDR3 residues: CASSYQQGPPYEQYF. CDR3 DNA: TGTGCCAGCAGCTACCAACAGGGGCCCCCCTACGAGCAGTACTTC. The complete variable domain, with remaining parts taken from reference TRBV5-6 and TRBJ2-7, reads DAGVTQSPTHLIKTRGQQVTLRCSPKSGHDTVSWYQQALGQGPQFIFQYYEEEERQRGNFPDRFSGHQFPNYSSELNVNALLLGDSALYLCASSYQQGPPYEQYFGPGTRLTVT.